This TCR beta chain appears in the sequencing data of a study of shared clonotypes between healthy human individuals. Germline trimming cut 1 base from V and 6 bases from J; bases unmatched to any gene: 5. The germline CDR1 and CDR2 sequences are SNHLY and FYNNEI. The CDR3 loop spans 16 amino acids. The method was immunoSEQ multiplex PCR; TCRdb's version includes in-frame clones alone and lacks a portion of them. The table records about a million clones, roughly 80% of them present only once. The specimen was memory CD4+ T cells sorted from blood. Specified subset: CD45RA-negative fraction. This sequence joins TRBV2 and TRBJ2-2, with 10 bases lining up with TRBD2. This clonotype was obtained from a man between 18 and 29 years old in good health. In DNA form, the CDR3 reads TGTGCCAGCAGTGAAGGGCTAGCGGGAGCCGCCGGGGAGCTGTTTTTT. Translation gives CASSEGLAGAAGELFF.